Listed here are 2 T cell receptor beta chains from one sample, sequenced in a study of early T cells in non-severe SARS-CoV-2 infection (dated by TCRdb to the early 2020s). Library generation was performed with 5' RACE. For sequencing, a NextSeq 500 was employed. TCRdb reworked the public reads: Q25 trimming with fastp, MiXCR clone assembly, productive beta chains retained. Rows with a matching CDR3 protein are joined into one entry that keeps the most common DNA and genes. The sample has about 77,000 distinct CDR3 sequences on record, around 9.9% of them singletons. Approximately 4.8% of the sample belongs to the ten largest clones. Sequencing was done on a sample of whole blood. These TCRs come from an adult who was a healthcare worker with PCR-confirmed SARS-CoV-2 infection or an uninfected control (not recorded which).

This rearrangement joins TRBV5-1 to TRBJ2-2; 9 bases match TRBD2. The J segment lost 5 bases and the V segment lost 1 base, leaving 12 bases of the junction unmatched. The CDR3 runs 18 residues. Germline lookup yields CDR1 SGHRS and CDR2 YFSETQ. The CDR3 loop is CASSLSYAGGPVTGELFF. The CDR3 DNA sequence: TGCGCCAGCAGCTTGTCATACGCGGGAGGGCCGGTGACCGGGGAGCTGTTTTTT.

This clonotype was recorded a few times. This chain links TRBV20-1 with TRBJ2-6; 10 nucleotides line up with TRBD1. Germline V gene sequence: CDR1 DFQATT, CDR2 SNEGSKA (reference sequence). After removal of 5 bases from V and 2 bases from J, the junction contained 9 bases not matched to a gene. The CDR3 covers 17 residues. CDR3 DNA sequence: TGCAGTGCTGATACCGGGACAGGGGTTCCTGGGGCCAACGTCCTGACTTTC. This codes for CSADTGTGVPGANVLTF.